This record covers a single T cell receptor (beta chain). Its matching antigen is unknown. Scientists made TCR beta libraries using quantitative 5'-RACE with molecular barcodes. MiXCR, run by TCRdb on the 5' RACE reads, gives a single entry per CDR3 protein. The data contain 380,000 or so distinct CDR3 sequences, 20% of them singletons. The data belong to a study of CD8 T cells in ankylosing spondylitis. Points from the study as a whole: Earlier authors reported some of these motif variants in reactive arthritis synovial fluid and blood. Matched synovial fluid from ankylosing spondylitis patients was reported to be enriched for disease-linked clones.

The TCR was taken from a male donor with ankylosing spondylitis or in good health (not recorded which). Sequenced input: blood, either unsorted or a sorted T cell fraction (not recorded which).

The CDR3 is CASRHLRTNPIPGANVLTF. The CDR3, as DNA: TGTGCCAGCAGACATCTCAGGACAAATCCTATACCTGGGGCCAACGTCCTGACTTTC. V is TRBV6-2 or TRBV6-3 and J is TRBJ2-6; D is perhaps TRBD1 (5 bases). This CDR3 contains 19 residues. Deletions cut 6 bases from V and 2 bases from J, with 23 bases between. Germline values: CDR1 MNHEY, CDR2 SVGEGT.